This TCR beta chain was sequenced for a study of STAT5B mutations in CD4+ large granular lymphocyte leukemia. For the study at large: Healthy donors showed HLA-associated enrichment of the CDR3 'QG' motif.

As to this clone: The target antigen is unknown.

This table comes from immunoSEQ multiplex PCR, and its TCRdb copy is limited to in-frame clones, with some not included. The repertoire holds some 45,000 clones, with 65% to 90% as singletons. Germline values: CDR1 LNHNV, CDR2 YYDKDF (reference sequence). The ends were cut back, 1 base at V and 1 base at J, with 8 bases in the middle. The CDR3 sequence is 15 residues long. Study outcomes and limitations: TRBV06-family usage was enriched in top patient clones (8/27) versus controls (2/35). About 26% of private leukemic clonotypes occurred rarely in other patients' non-leukemic repertoires.

The chain employs TRBV15 and TRBJ2-4; TRBD2 might be the D (5 bases). The sample was CD4+ T cells from blood buffy coats. This TCR came from a human donor in good health. The CDR3 nucleotides read TGTGCCACCAGCAGAGCTGGGAGTGCCAAAAACATTCAGTACTTC. Translation gives CATSRAGSAKNIQYF.